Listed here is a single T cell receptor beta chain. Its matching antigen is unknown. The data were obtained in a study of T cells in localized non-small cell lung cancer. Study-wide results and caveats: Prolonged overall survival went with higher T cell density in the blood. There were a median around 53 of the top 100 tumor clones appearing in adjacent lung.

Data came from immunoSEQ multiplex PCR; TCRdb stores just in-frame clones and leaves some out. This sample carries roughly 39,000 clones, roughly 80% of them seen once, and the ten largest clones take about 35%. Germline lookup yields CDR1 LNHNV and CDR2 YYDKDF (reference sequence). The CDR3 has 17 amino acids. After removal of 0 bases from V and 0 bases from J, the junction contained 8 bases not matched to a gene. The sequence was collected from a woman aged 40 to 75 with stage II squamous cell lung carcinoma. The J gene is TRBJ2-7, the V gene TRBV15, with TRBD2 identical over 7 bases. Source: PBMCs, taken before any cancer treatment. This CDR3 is CATSRDPWGEGSYEQYF. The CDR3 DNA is TGTGCCACCAGCAGAGATCCGTGGGGGGAGGGCTCCTACGAGCAGTACTTC.